The entry below gives a single T cell receptor (beta chain) sequence along with its context. Its antigen remains unknown. CDR1 is LGHNA and CDR2 is YNFKEQ in the germline V gene. Deletions cut 8 bases from V and 0 bases from J, with 7 bases between. The CDR3 has 13 amino acids. The record originates from a study of CD8+ T cells in alopecia areata. Overall study findings and caveats: Elevated clonality characterized lesional scalp relative to normal scalp, particularly in alopecia totalis/universalis. The study found TCR sharing across patients less clear than in mice, possibly for HLA reasons.

The sequencing template was cDNA reverse transcribed from extracted RNA. The repertoire was sequenced with immunoSEQ multiplex PCR; TCRdb's copy has only in-frame clones and lacks some. In the table there are 70,000 to 95,000 clones, 45% to 60% of which are singletons. This chain connects TRBV4-2 to TRBJ2-2; D is perhaps TRBD2 (6 bases). The sample comprised NKG2D-high CD8+ T cells sorted from blood. The sequence was collected from a human donor with alopecia areata. The CDR3 spells CASQRANTGELFF. CDR3 nucleotides: TGTGCCAGCCAGCGGGCGAACACCGGGGAGCTGTTTTTT.